This TCR beta chain was sequenced during a study of T cell responses to AZD1222 COVID-19 vaccine. Assay: immunoSEQ multiplex PCR; the TCRdb copy retains only in-frame clones and omits some. This sample carries roughly 45,000 clones, 65% to 80% of them seen once, and the ten largest clones take 6.6%. V was clipped by 6 bases and J by 1 base, with 6 bases between them. CDR3 length: 12 amino acids. The germline V gene has CDR1 MNHEY and CDR2 SVGAGI. The TCR originated in an adult in good health. The rearrangement links TRBV6-5 to TRBJ1-1; D remains unclear. The sample in question was peripheral blood, obtained on day 0 of AZD1222 vaccination. The CDR3 bases are TGTGCCAGCAGGGAGTGGAACACTGAAGCTTTCTTT. This gives the protein CASREWNTEAFF.